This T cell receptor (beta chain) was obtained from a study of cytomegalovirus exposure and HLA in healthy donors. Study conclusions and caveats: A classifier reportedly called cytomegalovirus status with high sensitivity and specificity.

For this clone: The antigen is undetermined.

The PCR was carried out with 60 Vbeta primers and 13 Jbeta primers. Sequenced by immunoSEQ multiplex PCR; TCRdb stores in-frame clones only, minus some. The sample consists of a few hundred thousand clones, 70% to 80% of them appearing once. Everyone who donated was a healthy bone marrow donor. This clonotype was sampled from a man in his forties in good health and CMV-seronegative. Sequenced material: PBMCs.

Here the CDR3 DNA reads TGTGCCAGCAGCTTAGATGGACTAGCTAGCACAGATACGCAGTATTTT. It translates to CASSLDGLASTDTQYF. The gene calls are TRBV7-9 and TRBJ2-3; 8 bases map to TRBD2. This CDR3 has 16 residues. Losses at the gene ends were 1 base for V and 0 bases for J; bases not matched to a gene: 3. Germline CDR1 reads SEHNR; CDR2 reads FQNEAQ (reference sequence).